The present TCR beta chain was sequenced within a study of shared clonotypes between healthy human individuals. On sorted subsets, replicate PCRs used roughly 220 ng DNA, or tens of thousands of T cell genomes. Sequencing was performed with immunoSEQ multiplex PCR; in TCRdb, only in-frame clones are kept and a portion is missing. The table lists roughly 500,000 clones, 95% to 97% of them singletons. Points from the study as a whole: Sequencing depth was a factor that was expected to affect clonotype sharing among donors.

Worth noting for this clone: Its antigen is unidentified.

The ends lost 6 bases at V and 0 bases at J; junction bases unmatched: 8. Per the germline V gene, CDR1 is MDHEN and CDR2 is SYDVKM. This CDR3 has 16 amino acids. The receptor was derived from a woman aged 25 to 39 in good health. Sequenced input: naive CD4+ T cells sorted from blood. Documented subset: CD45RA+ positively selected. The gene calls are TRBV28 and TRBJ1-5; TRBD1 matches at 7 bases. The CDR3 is CASSKQGSNSNQPQHF. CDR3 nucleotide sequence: TGTGCCAGCAGCAAACAGGGGAGCAATAGCAATCAGCCCCAGCATTTT.